Listed below are T cell receptor beta chains from one sample, sequenced in a study of blood T cell repertoires in COVID-19. The data were produced by immunoSEQ multiplex PCR, yet TCRdb's version contains in-frame clones alone and is incomplete. This repertoire shows 250,000 or so clones, 87% found once; its top ten account for approximately 1.5%. The sequenced sample was peripheral blood. The receptors stem from a woman in her thirties or forties who had recovered from COVID-19. The CDR3 runs from the conserved cysteine through the conserved F or W. Each record gives: V gene, clone size, D gene, J gene, CDR3 protein, CDR3 DNA. D genes are given only for firm matches. Expanded clones get a size class; other rows say once, few or many, or leave the size out.

TRBV5-6	-	-	TRBJ2-2	CASSLRIRVGTGELFF	TGTGCCAGCAGCTTGAGGATCCGGGTTGGAACCGGGGAGCTGTTTTTT
TRBV19	-	TRBD2	TRBJ2-5	CASSTRLAGRETQYF	TGTGCCAGTAGTACACGACTAGCGGGGCGGGAGACCCAGTACTTC
TRBV2	-	-	TRBJ1-1	CASSGSGSAGTEAFF	TGTGCCAGCAGTGGGTCAGGAAGCGCGGGCACTGAAGCTTTCTTT
TRBV27	-	-	TRBJ1-2	CASSTNPGDPGGYTF	TGTGCCAGCAGCACCAATCCGGGAGATCCAGGGGGCTACACCTTC
TRBV19	-	-	TRBJ1-1	CASSREAVEAFF	TGTGCCAGCAGTCGAGAGGCTGTTGAAGCTTTCTTT
TRBV18	-	-	TRBJ1-6	CASSPFEGVKGSPLHF	TGTGCCAGCTCACCATTTGAGGGGGTGAAGGGTTCACCCCTCCACTTT
TRBV29-1	once	-	TRBJ2-1	CSVLRRDSRLREQFF	TGCAGCGTTCTGAGGCGGGACTCCCGCCTCCGGGAGCAGTTCTTC
TRBV7-9	-	TRBD2	TRBJ2-5	CASSWGGETQYF	TGTGCCAGCAGCTGGGGGGGAGAGACCCAGTACTTC
TRBV27	-	TRBD1	TRBJ1-1	CASGTGTGWVGSSTEAFF	TGTGCCAGCGGAACCGGGACAGGGTGGGTTGGGTCTTCCACTGAAGCTTTCTTT
TRBV4-2	-	-	TRBJ2-3	CASSARTFTDTQYF	TGTGCCAGCAGCGCCCGGACTTTCACAGATACGCAGTATTTT
TRBV6-2/TRBV6-3	-	TRBD2	TRBJ2-7	CASNPPWQRGGYRQYF	TGTGCCAGCAACCCCCCTTGGCAGCGGGGGGGATATCGGCAGTACTTC
TRBV7-2	-	-	TRBJ1-3	CASSLLARGISGNTIYF	TGTGCCAGCAGCTTACTCGCACGGGGAATCTCTGGAAACACCATATATTTT
TRBV2	-	TRBD1	TRBJ1-6	CASSEISGGSPLHF	TGTGCCAGCAGTGAAATTTCAGGGGGGTCACCCCTCCACTTT
TRBV4-1	-	TRBD1	TRBJ2-7	CASSQGDRWSYEQYF	TGCGCCAGCAGCCAAGGGGACAGGTGGAGCTACGAGCAGTACTTC
TRBV10-3	-	-	TRBJ1-1	CAISEIAGRNTEAFF	TGTGCCATCAGTGAAATCGCAGGGCGGAACACTGAAGCTTTCTTT
TRBV9	-	TRBD1	TRBJ2-2	CASSVRQGGTGELFF	TGTGCCAGCAGCGTACGACAGGGTGGTACCGGGGAGCTGTTTTTT
TRBV6-5	-	-	TRBJ1-5	CASSYRAGRGEPQHF	TGTGCCAGCAGTTACAGGGCAGGGCGGGGGGAGCCCCAGCATTTT
TRBV9	-	TRBD1	TRBJ2-1	CASSPRGQGATYNEQFF	TGTGCCAGCAGCCCGAGGGGACAGGGGGCAACCTACAATGAGCAGTTCTTC
TRBV7-6	-	TRBD1	TRBJ2-7	CASSLGTGLTYEQYF	TGTGCCAGCAGCTTGGGGACAGGGCTAACCTACGAGCAGTACTTC
TRBV3-1/TRBV3-2	-	TRBD1	TRBJ2-2	CASSPTGGRNTGELFF	TGTGCCAGCAGCCCAACAGGGGGCAGGAACACCGGGGAGCTGTTTTTT
TRBV10-1	few	-	TRBJ1-3	CASSESGASGNTIYF	TGCGCCAGCAGTGAGTCAGGGGCTTCTGGAAACACCATATATTTT
TRBV5-1	-	TRBD2	TRBJ2-3	CASSLRASGGARTDTQYF	TGCGCCAGCAGCTTACGGGCTAGCGGGGGGGCCCGCACAGATACGCAGTATTTT
TRBV7-9	-	-	TRBJ1-2	CASSHSAIIFNYGYTF	TGTGCCAGCAGCCACTCCGCCATCATATTTAACTATGGCTACACCTTC
TRBV10-3	-	TRBD2	TRBJ2-7	CAISELLADYEQYF	TGTGCCATCAGTGAGCTACTAGCGGACTACGAGCAGTACTTC
TRBV12-3/TRBV12-4	-	TRBD2	TRBJ2-1	CASSLLAGALQFF	TGTGCCAGCAGTTTACTAGCGGGGGCCCTACAGTTCTTC
TRBV7-2	once	-	TRBJ1-3	CASSLMDSSVSGNTIYF	TGTGCCAGCAGCTTAATGGACAGTTCAGTTTCTGGAAACACCATATATTTT
TRBV6-6	-	-	TRBJ2-1	CASSYSVVYNEQFF	TGTGCCAGCAGTTACTCGGTAGTTTACAATGAGCAGTTCTTC
TRBV4-3	-	-	TRBJ1-6	CASSPKVSGSYNSPLHF	TGCGCCAGCAGCCCCAAGGTTTCGGGCTCCTATAATTCACCCCTCCACTTT
TRBV6-5	-	TRBD2	TRBJ2-7	CASRGTIKDEQYF	TGTGCCAGCAGGGGGACTATAAAGGACGAGCAGTACTTC
TRBV5-6	-	-	TRBJ1-1	CASSSLGLMNTEAFF	TGTGCCAGCAGCTCCCTCGGACTGATGAACACTGAAGCTTTCTTT
TRBV9	-	TRBD1	TRBJ2-1	CASSVPGQGFNEQFF	TGTGCCAGCAGCGTCCCGGGACAGGGGTTCAATGAGCAGTTCTTC
TRBV20-1	-	-	TRBJ2-2	CSASPLSNTGELFF	TGCAGTGCTAGTCCCCTCTCTAACACCGGGGAGCTGTTTTTT
TRBV6-5	-	TRBD1	TRBJ2-6	CASSWDSSGANVLTF	TGTGCCAGCAGTTGGGACAGCTCTGGGGCCAACGTCCTGACTTTC
TRBV5-1	-	-	TRBJ2-7	CASSLTVPYEQYF	TGCGCCAGCAGCTTGACGGTTCCGTACGAGCAGTACTTC
TRBV7-3	few	-	TRBJ1-1	CASSVTGYTEAFF	TGTGCCAGCAGCGTTACAGGGTACACTGAAGCTTTCTTT
TRBV7-6	-	-	TRBJ1-1	CASSLLLLANTEAFF	TGTGCCAGCAGCTTACTTTTGTTGGCGAACACTGAAGCTTTCTTT
TRBV4-1	-	-	TRBJ2-7	CASSQRGGRGNYEQYF	TGCGCCAGCAGCCAAAGAGGTGGCAGGGGAAACTACGAGCAGTACTTC
TRBV7-2	-	TRBD1	TRBJ1-2	CASSLGAGQVYGYTF	TGTGCCAGCAGCTTAGGGGCTGGACAGGTTTATGGCTACACCTTC
TRBV10-1	-	-	TRBJ2-2	CASSESYVAGELFF	TGCGCCAGCAGTGAGTCGTATGTCGCCGGGGAGCTGTTTTTT
TRBV5-1	-	TRBD1	TRBJ2-6	CASSLGGQGAGANVLTF	TGCGCCAGCAGCTTAGGAGGACAGGGGGCTGGGGCCAACGTCCTGACTTTC
TRBV6-6	-	-	TRBJ1-3	CASSRESRGFSGNTIYF	TGTGCCAGCAGCCGAGAAAGCAGGGGATTCTCTGGAAACACCATATATTTT
TRBV10-3	-	TRBD2	TRBJ2-5	CAISGLAGQEETQYF	TGTGCCATCAGTGGCCTAGCGGGTCAGGAAGAGACCCAGTACTTC
TRBV4-1	-	TRBD1	TRBJ1-5	CASSQARGQGENQPQHF	TGCGCCAGCAGCCAAGCACGGGGACAGGGAGAAAATCAGCCCCAGCATTTT